The T cell receptor beta chain described here comes from a study of T-cell reconstitution after alpha-beta-depleted transplantation in children. CDR1 is DFQATT, CDR2 SNEGSKA, per germline (reference sequence). Trimming removed 0 bases from V and 3 bases from J; junction bases left unmatched: 6. CDR3 length equals 16 residues. Unique molecular identifiers were incorporated when the TCRbeta library was constructed. TCRdb independently ran MiXCR on the PCR reads; one entry per CDR3 protein. The data hold more than 90,000 distinct CDR3 sequences, with 7.5% to 9.5% observed a single time. This clonotype has a count of ten or more.

The chain links TRBV20-1 to TRBJ2-4; 9 nucleotides line up with TRBD2. Sequences were derived from PBMCs from the stem cell graft donor, sampled from the stem cell graft. The TCR was taken from a human donor who donated a stem cell graft to a child with congenital amegakaryocytic thrombocytopenia. The CDR3 nucleotides are TGCAGTGCTAGAGACCCCCGGACTAGCGACAAAAACATTCAGTACTTC. Translated: CSARDPRTSDKNIQYF.